The 12 T cell receptor beta chains below come from one sample, sequenced in a study of T cells in Graves' hyperthyroidism and ophthalmopathy. TCR beta CDR3 regions were amplified from RNA. First-round RT-PCR targeting the TCR CDR3 was performed with the HTBI primer set. TCRdb called the multiplex PCR reads again in MiXCR, with one record for every CDR3 protein. The sample records a few hundred thousand distinct CDR3 sequences, 21% being singletons. Sequencing was done on a sample of blood. The receptors come from a woman in her forties or fifties with Graves' hyperthyroidism.

Ten or more counts support this clonotype. In DNA, the CDR3 is TGCAGTGCCGCGAAGGACACAGGGCGCACAGATACGCAGTATTTT. Protein product: CSAAKDTGRTDTQYF. V gene TRBV20-1 combines with J gene TRBJ2-3; a weak D match, TRBD1 (6 bases). Germline V CDR1 and CDR2: DFQATT, SNEGSKA (reference sequence). V was shortened by 6 bases and J by 1 base, with 17 bases between the two germline ends. The CDR3 has 15 amino acids.

This clonotype was picked up many times. The chain couples TRBV11-2 to TRBJ2-7, with D maybe TRBD1 (6 bases). The CDR3 has 15 residues. The ends were cut back, 0 bases at V and 3 bases at J, with 12 bases in the middle. CDR1 is SGHAT and CDR2 is FQNNGV in the germline V gene. CDR3: CASSLEAGTHYEQYF. CDR3 sequence (DNA): TGTGCCAGCAGCTTAGAGGCCGGGACACACTACGAGCAGTACTTC.

This clonotype has at least ten counts. This chain connects TRBV6-5 to TRBJ2-5; perhaps TRBD2 as D (7 bases). Trimming left V 4 bases short and J 1 base short, with 13 bases between. Germline V CDR1 and CDR2: MNHEY, SVGAGI. There are 15 residues in the CDR3. CDR3 DNA: TGTGCCAGCAGTTTGGGGGGGGCCTCCCAAGAGACCCAGTACTTC. As protein: CASSLGGASQETQYF.

The chain joins TRBV2 to TRBJ1-5; tentative D call: TRBD1 (5 bases). The CDR3 is 17 residues long. Between the trimmed V and J ends, which lost 5 bases and 2 bases, there was a span of 19 bases. Germline-derived CDR1 and CDR2 are SNHLY and FYNNEI. This CDR3 reads CASSSTGPYVGNQPQHF. The DNA for the CDR3 is TGTGCCAGCAGTTCGACGGGGCCTTACGTCGGCAATCAGCCCCAGCATTTT. Full variable domain (rest looked up from reference TRBV2 and TRBJ1-5): EPEVTQTPSHQVTQMGQEVILRCVPISNHLYFYWYRQILGQKVEFLVSFYNNEISEKSEIFDDQFSVERPDGSNFTLKIRSTKLEDSAMYFCASSSTGPYVGNQPQHFGDGTRLSIL.

V is TRBV6-2 or TRBV6-3 and J is TRBJ2-7, with TRBD1 identical over 7 bases. Germline CDR1 is MNHEY and CDR2 is SVGEGT. CDR3 length: 14 residues. After removal of 7 bases from V and 5 bases from J, the junction contained 11 bases not matched to a gene. The DNA for the CDR3 is TGTGCCAGCACCCCCTTAAGGACAGGCCACGAGCAGTACTTC. This sequence encodes CASTPLRTGHEQYF.

This clonotype was detected ten times or more. The V call is TRBV11-2, the J call TRBJ2-7; D may correspond to TRBD1 or TRBD2 (6 bases each). Germline V gene sequence: CDR1 SGHAT, CDR2 FQNNGV. The CDR3 spans 19 residues. Trimming took off 4 bases at V and 2 bases at J, with 27 bases between the two ends. The CDR3 DNA sequence: TGTGCCAGCAGCTATAGCTCCCGGGGATGGAGGGGGTTAACCTACGAGCAGTACTTC. It yields the protein CASSYSSRGWRGLTYEQYF.

This clonotype was counted many times. The V and J genes are TRBV3-1 and TRBJ2-7; D is undetermined. The CDR3 is 12 residues long. The V end lost 1 base, the J end lost 7 bases, and 8 bases lay between the germline ends. Germline assignment: CDR1 LGHDT and CDR2 YNNKEL (reference sequence). The CDR3 DNA is TGTGCCAGCAGCCAAGTGGTTTGGGAGCAGTACTTC. Amino acid sequence: CASSQVVWEQYF.

V and J are TRBV5-1 and TRBJ2-7; 8 bases are shared with TRBD1. J was trimmed by 3 bases and V by 0 bases; bases with no gene match: 2. Germline V CDR1 and CDR2: SGHRS, YFSETQ. The CDR3 consists of 14 residues. The CDR3 nucleotides are TGCGCCAGCAGCTTGGAACAGGGGGTCTACGAGCAGTACTTC. As protein: CASSLEQGVYEQYF.

The chain combines TRBV28 with TRBJ1-3; TRBD1 matches at 9 bases. Germline CDR1 MDHEN, CDR2 SYDVKM. Unmatched junction bases numbered 5, after V lost 5 bases and J lost 3 bases. This CDR3 has 15 amino acids. CDR3 coding DNA: TGTGCCAGCAGTACGACAGGGGGGGATGGAAACACCATATATTTT. Translation: CASSTTGGDGNTIYF.

This chain connects TRBV7-2 to TRBJ1-5; tentative D call: TRBD1 (6 bases). Trimming cost V 5 bases and J 9 bases, with 11 bases left between them. Per germline, CDR1 SGHTA and CDR2 FQGNSA. The CDR3 contains 12 residues. CDR3 sequence reads: CASSVRGTPQHF. CDR3 DNA: TGTGCCAGCAGCGTCAGGGGTACGCCCCAGCATTTT.

This clonotype was observed a handful of times. V and J are TRBV12-3 or TRBV12-4 and TRBJ1-5, with D possibly matching TRBD1 (5 bases). The CDR3 is 14 residues long. V was cut by 6 bases and J by 4 bases, with 13 bases left in between. This CDR3 reads CASRRRDLNQPQHF. The CDR3 DNA sequence: TGTGCCAGCAGGCGGAGGGACCTAAATCAGCCCCAGCATTTT.

The chain combines TRBV10-3 with TRBJ2-1, with 8 positions matching TRBD2. The J segment lost 10 bases and the V segment lost 10 bases, leaving 6 bases of the junction unmatched. The germline gives CDR1 ENHRY, CDR2 SYGVKD. The CDR3 spans 11 residues. The CDR3 DNA reads TGTGCCACCGGACTAGCCTCAGAGCAGTTCTTC. Its protein is CATGLASEQFF.